This T cell receptor (beta chain) was sequenced for a study of cytomegalovirus exposure and HLA in healthy donors. For the study at large: Later, an analysis reported that the 95 to 150 validation repertoires had used the same platform as the approximately 670 first-cohort repertoires. Study-level points and caveats: According to a subsequent analysis, TCR clusters identified in the first cohort showed a tendency to co-occur across the 120 or so validation repertoires.

Concerning this clone itself: The antigen is undetermined.

The donors were in the approximately 120-subject validation cohort; that cohort was separate from the roughly 730-subject first cohort. The CDR3 has 14 residues. Germline V gives CDR1 SGHRS, CDR2 YFSETQ. Unmatched junction bases numbered 6, after V lost 0 bases and J lost 9 bases. Sequenced by immunoSEQ multiplex PCR; TCRdb stores in-frame clones only, minus some. Here the sample spans approximately 160,000 clones, roughly 89% being singletons. The V gene is TRBV5-1, the J gene TRBJ1-1, with 9 bases that match TRBD1. The specimen was PBMCs. The sequence was obtained from a woman aged 18-35 years in good health and CMV-seropositive. CDR3 bases: TGCGCCAGCAGCTTGGCTGGACAGGGGAGTAAAGCTTTCTTT. Translating gives CASSLAGQGSKAFF.